This entry lists 29 T cell receptor beta chains sequenced from one sample in a study of spatial heterogeneity in lung cancer. Overall study results and limits: Intratumoral expanded alpha and beta TCR counts were found to track tumor mutation counts.

Antigens of these TCRs are unknown. TCRdb re-called the 5' RACE reads through MiXCR, storing one row per CDR3 protein. Of 10,000 or so distinct CDR3 sequences listed, approximately 8% are singletons. The sample's time point: sample taken at primary tumor resection. Sequenced material: lung tumor tissue, taken at surgery. The receptors shown here come from a male donor with early-stage non-small cell lung cancer.

This clonotype was counted at least ten times. The chain carries TRBV6-5 and TRBJ2-3; perhaps TRBD1 as D (6 bases). CDR1 and CDR2 (germline): MNHEY, SVGAGI. Trimming shortened V by 2 bases and J by 5 bases, and 17 bases separated the two germline ends. This CDR3 is 16 amino acids long. The CDR3 bases are TGTGCCAGCAGTTACCACCCCAGGGGCATCGGAGATACGCAGTATTTT. It translates to CASSYHPRGIGDTQYF.

There are many counts of this clonotype. The CDR3 DNA reads as TGTGCCAGCACCGACTTGAAGGTAGGGGGCCAAGCTTTCTTT. Translating it yields CASTDLKVGGQAFF. J is TRBJ1-1 and V is TRBV7-9; 7 bases are a match to TRBD1. V shed 7 bases and J 9 bases; nucleotides not matched to a gene: 14. The CDR3 loop spans 14 amino acids. The germline gives CDR1 SEHNR, CDR2 FQNEAQ (reference sequence).

For the CDR3, the DNA is TGTGCCAGCACATGGACTAGCGGGAGCTACGAGCAGTACTTC. Its translation is CASTWTSGSYEQYF. The V gene is TRBV6-1, the J gene TRBJ2-7, with 13 bases identical to TRBD2. This CDR3 is 14 amino acids long. V shed 7 bases and J 3 bases; nucleotides not matched to a gene: 3. The V gene's germline CDR1 is MNHNS and CDR2 SASEGT.

This chain links TRBV2 with TRBJ1-6; a possible D gene is TRBD1 (5 bases). This CDR3 contains 15 residues. The V gene's germline CDR1 is SNHLY and CDR2 FYNNEI. Between the trimmed V and J ends, which lost 5 bases and 0 bases, there was a span of 8 bases. The DNA for the CDR3 is TGTGCCAGCAGTTCCGACAGCTCCTATAATTCACCCCTCCACTTT. Encoded protein: CASSSDSSYNSPLHF.

By share, this clonotype ranks as medium-sized. The V call is TRBV5-1, the J call TRBJ1-1; D is ambiguous. Germline V gives CDR1 SGHRS, CDR2 YFSETQ. Trimming took off 5 bases at V and 4 bases at J, with 15 bases between the two ends. This CDR3 comprises 14 residues. CDR3 nucleotide sequence: TGCGCCAGCAGACCGCTCCCAATTGGCACTGAAGCTTTCTTT. Protein product: CASRPLPIGTEAFF. Looking up the rest from reference TRBV5-1 and TRBJ1-1 gives the full variable domain: KAGVTQTPRYLIKTRGQQVTLSCSPISGHRSVSWYQQTPGQGLQFLFEYFSETQRNKGNFPGRFSGRQFSNSRSEMNVSTLELGDSALYLCASRPLPIGTEAFFGQGTRLTVV.

Worth noting for this clonotype: A junction boundary mismatches the germline segment, possibly from a read error. J is TRBJ2-1 and V is TRBV7-3, with D maybe TRBD1 (6 bases). The CDR3 length is 15 residues. Germline CDR1 reads SGHTA; CDR2 reads FQGTGA. For the CDR3, the DNA is TGTGTCAGCAGCTGGACAGCAAGCTCCTACAATGAGCAGTTCTTC. Translating it yields CVSSWTASSYNEQFF.

This clonotype was picked up many times. The chain recombines TRBV6-1 with TRBJ2-1, with 8 bases that match TRBD1. The CDR3 totals 13 residues. V lost 5 bases, J lost 8 bases, and 5 bases stayed unmatched. Germline V gene lookup returns CDR1 MNHNS and CDR2 SASEGT. The CDR3 nucleotides are TGTGCCAGCAGTTATAACAGGGGGGATGAGCAGTTCTTC. Amino acids: CASSYNRGDEQFF.

This sequence joins TRBV10-3 and TRBJ1-1, with 7 nucleotides matching TRBD1. Germline-derived CDR1 and CDR2 are ENHRY and SYGVKD. This CDR3 is built from 13 residues. Unmatched junction bases numbered 5, after V lost 5 bases and J lost 5 bases. The DNA for the CDR3 is TGTGCCATCAGTCTCACAGGGGAGACTGAAGCTTTCTTT. It encodes CAISLTGETEAFF.

In this sample, this clonotype turned up many times. The V call is TRBV6-5, the J call TRBJ1-2, with TRBD1 as a possible D gene (5 bases). Germline V gene data show CDR1 as MNHEY and CDR2 as SVGAGI. CDR3 length equals 13 residues. V lost 2 bases and J lost 2, with 6 bases in between. The CDR3 DNA sequence: TGTGCCAGCAGTTACGGGGCCAACTATGGCTACACCTTC. Residues: CASSYGANYGYTF.

Ten or more counts support this clonotype. V gene TRBV5-1 combines with J gene TRBJ1-2, with 7 bases lining up with TRBD1. V trimming: 4 bases; J trimming: 13 bases; junction bases outside the gene matches: 4. The germline V gene encodes CDR1 SGHRS and CDR2 YFSETQ. The CDR3 length is 10 residues. In DNA form, the CDR3 reads TGCGCCAGCAGCGGGGGACAGACCACCTTC. Its translation is CASSGGQTTF.

This clonotype showed up just a few times. This sequence joins TRBV29-1 and TRBJ2-2; possible D gene TRBD2, 5 bases. CDR1 is SQVTM and CDR2 is ANQGSEA in the germline V gene. Between the trimmed V and J ends, which lost 4 bases and 6 bases, there was a span of 12 bases. This CDR3 comprises 13 residues. The CDR3 protein is CSVALSRAGELFF. DNA for the CDR3: TGCAGCGTTGCTTTATCGAGGGCCGGGGAGCTGTTTTTT.

This clonotype was observed many times. The chain carries TRBV13 and TRBJ1-2; a weak D match, TRBD1 (5 bases). The V and J ends lost 5 bases and 4 bases respectively, with 17 bases between them. This CDR3 is 15 amino acids long. Per the germline V gene, CDR1 is PRHDT and CDR2 is FYEKMQ (reference sequence). The DNA of the CDR3 is TGTGCCAGCAGCCTCGGACCCGTCCAGGGCTATGGCTACACCTTC. Its protein product is CASSLGPVQGYGYTF.

This clonotype has at least ten counts. V and J are TRBV3-1 and TRBJ1-5, with 9 bases aligning to TRBD1. Germline V gives CDR1 LGHDT, CDR2 YNNKEL (reference sequence). The junction had 8 bases not matched to a gene; V was cut back by 5 bases and J by 0 bases. The CDR3 is 17 amino acids. CDR3 nucleotides: TGTGCCAGCAGCGAAGGACAGGGGCCATATAGCAATCAGCCCCAGCATTTT. Translation gives CASSEGQGPYSNQPQHF.

In this sample, this clonotype turned up many times. The V and J genes are TRBV6-6 and TRBJ1-3; D gene ambiguous. CDR3 length: 15 amino acids. Trimming pared 7 bases from V and 4 bases from J, leaving 17 bases between. CDR1 is MNHNY and CDR2 is SVGAGI in the germline V gene (reference sequence). CDR3 DNA: TGTGCCAGCACCCCTCGGGGTTTGGAGGGAAACACCATATATTTT. Translating gives CASTPRGLEGNTIYF.

This clonotype was observed many times. The V and J genes are TRBV29-1 and TRBJ2-3; D gene uncertain. The CDR3 is 14 residues long. CDR1 and CDR2 (germline): SQVTM, ANQGSEA. With 0 bases removed from V and 1 base from J, the gap between germline ends came to 8 bases. CDR3 region: CSVEEGVRTDTQYF. The CDR3 DNA follows: TGCAGCGTTGAAGAGGGCGTCCGCACAGATACGCAGTATTTT.

V is TRBV29-1 and J is TRBJ1-1; D gene uncertain. V lost 3 bases, J lost 10 bases, and 6 bases lay in between. Germline V gives CDR1 SQVTM, CDR2 ANQGSEA. This CDR3 has 9 amino acids. This CDR3 reads CSVDGAAFF. In DNA form, the CDR3 reads TGCAGCGTTGATGGTGCAGCTTTCTTT.

This clonotype occurred a few times. This chain uses TRBV2 with TRBJ2-1; D unresolved. CDR3 length: 10 residues. Looked up from germline, CDR1 is SNHLY and CDR2 is FYNNEI. Between the trimmed V and J ends, which lost 6 bases and 9 bases, there was a span of 6 bases. For the CDR3, the DNA is TGTGCCAGCAGGGCTAGTGAGCAGTTCTTC. It translates to CASRASEQFF.

Points on this clonotype: A much larger clone differs by one base, so this may be a read error. This chain links TRBV6-7 with TRBJ2-7; tentative D call: TRBD2 (5 bases). TRBV6-7 is an open reading frame whose function is uncertain. This CDR3 spans 12 amino acids. CDR3 residues: CARRVAYAEQHF. The CDR3 DNA reads as TGTGCGAGGCGGGTGGCCTATGCCGAGCAGCACTTC.

This clonotype was found many times. The chain recombines TRBV3-1 with TRBJ2-5, with 9 bases fitting TRBD2. Germline-derived CDR1 and CDR2 are LGHDT and YNNKEL (reference sequence). Trimming at V came to 2 bases and at J to 14 bases, leaving 9 bases not matched to a gene. CDR3 length: 13 residues. This chain's CDR3 is CASSQPSGADEYF. The CDR3 nucleotides are TGTGCCAGCAGCCAACCTAGCGGGGCCGACGAATACTTC.

The chain has TRBV20-1 and TRBJ1-6; TRBD1 matches 10 bases. This CDR3 is 14 amino acids long. Germline-derived CDR1 and CDR2 are DFQATT and SNEGSKA (reference sequence). With 7 bases clipped from V and 8 bases from J, the junction kept 8 bases outside the gene matches. The CDR3 protein is CSGRGGTGDSPLHF. Written as DNA, the CDR3 is TGCAGTGGCAGAGGAGGGACAGGGGATTCACCCCTCCACTTT.

The chain couples TRBV28 to TRBJ2-7; possible D gene TRBD2, 5 bases. This CDR3 spans 14 amino acids. Trimming took off 7 bases at V and 6 bases at J, with 19 bases between the two ends. The V gene's germline CDR1 is MDHEN and CDR2 SYDVKM. CDR3 sequence: CASNREYPLSEQYF. CDR3 nucleotide sequence: TGTGCCAGCAATAGGGAGTACCCCCTAAGCGAGCAGTACTTC.

At least ten counts were recorded for this clonotype. The V and J genes are TRBV3-1 and TRBJ1-5, with 9 nucleotides matching TRBD1. The CDR3 sequence is 14 residues long. The germline V gene encodes CDR1 LGHDT and CDR2 YNNKEL (reference sequence). Losses at the gene ends were 0 bases for V and 9 bases for J; bases not matched to a gene: 3. The CDR3 DNA follows: TGTGCCAGCAGCCAAGATCACAGGGGGCGGCCCCAGCATTTT. Its protein product is CASSQDHRGRPQHF.

In this sample, this clonotype turned up many times. V usage is TRBV3-1 and J usage is TRBJ2-3; D remains unclear. This CDR3 is built from 12 residues. Trimming cost V 2 bases and J 11 bases, with 11 bases left between them. CDR1 is LGHDT, CDR2 YNNKEL, per germline (reference sequence). CDR3 loop: CASSQHSGEQYF. The CDR3 coding sequence is TGTGCCAGCAGCCAACACTCAGGCGAGCAGTATTTT.

This chain links TRBV9 with TRBJ2-7; 8 bases fit TRBD1. This CDR3 is built from 16 residues. Germline V lookup: CDR1 SGDLS, CDR2 YYNGEE. V lost 0 bases to trimming and J lost 3 bases; unmatched junction nucleotides: 8. The DNA for the CDR3 is TGTGCCAGCAGCGTAGCCGGGCAGGGGGCGAACTACGAGCAGTACTTC. As protein: CASSVAGQGANYEQYF.

The table lists this clonotype with many counts. The rearrangement uses TRBV20-1 and TRBJ2-5; 11 positions match TRBD2. Germline lookup yields CDR1 DFQATT and CDR2 SNEGSKA (reference sequence). Trimming took 6 bases from V and 3 from J; bases not matched to a gene: 6. The CDR3 is 14 amino acids. This CDR3 reads CSARSGLAEETQYF. Written as DNA, the CDR3 is TGCAGTGCGCGCTCGGGACTAGCGGAAGAGACCCAGTACTTC.

Ten or more counts support this clonotype. The V call is TRBV18, the J call TRBJ1-4; a possible D gene is TRBD1 (6 bases). Germline CDR1 KGHSH, CDR2 LQKENI. The CDR3 has 15 amino acids. V was cut by 0 bases and J by 10 bases, with 15 bases left in between. CDR3 coding DNA: TGTGCCAGCTCACCACCGTCAGGGGATTCTCCAAAACTGTTTTTT. It specifies CASSPPSGDSPKLFF.

This clonotype has at least ten counts. The V call is TRBV7-2, the J call TRBJ2-5, with D possibly called TRBD1 or TRBD2 (6 bases each). Deletions cut 1 base from V and 1 base from J, with 16 bases between. Germline V gives CDR1 SGHTA, CDR2 FQGNSA. This CDR3 spans 17 amino acids. The DNA for the CDR3 is TGTGCCAGCAGCTTAGGCGTTTCCAGGGGAGGCCAAGAGACCCAGTACTTC. Translated: CASSLGVSRGGQETQYF.

At least ten counts were recorded for this clonotype. This chain uses TRBV6-6 with TRBJ1-2; no clear D gene. Germline V lookup: CDR1 MNHNY, CDR2 SVGAGI (reference sequence). The germline V and J ends were trimmed by 4 bases and 1 base, with 13 bases remaining between them. CDR3 length: 15 residues. CDR3 coding DNA: TGTGCCAGCAGTTTGATGCTGGGAGTTAACTATGGCTACACCTTC. It encodes CASSLMLGVNYGYTF.

This clonotype was recorded a few times. This chain connects TRBV20-1 to TRBJ2-3; 8 nucleotides line up with TRBD1. Germline trimming cut 4 bases from V and 3 bases from J; bases unmatched to any gene: 3. The germline V gene has CDR1 DFQATT and CDR2 SNEGSKA (reference sequence). This CDR3 is 13 amino acids long. The CDR3 DNA is TGCAGTGCTACCGGACAGGGAACAGATACGCAGTATTTT. Protein sequence: CSATGQGTDTQYF.